Sequencing of this T cell receptor beta chain was carried out in a study of blood T cells in healthy people across ages. Together with a sample-barcoded 5' primer, a J-beta primer mix was included in a second PCR lasting 7 to 11 cycles. Each cDNA molecule, via a template-switch adaptor with 12 random nucleotides, was tagged. From the 5' RACE reads, TCRdb called clonotypes with MiXCR, one entry per CDR3 protein. The profile shows roughly 730,000 distinct CDR3 sequences, around three fifths of them singletons. This CDR3 has 18 amino acids. V lost 5 bases and J lost 2, with 22 bases in between. Germline V lookup: CDR1 SEHNR, CDR2 FQNEAQ (reference sequence). Isolation recovered at least 7 million PBMCs from every sample.

The sample consisted of blood. This chain joins TRBV7-9 and TRBJ1-5; possibly TRBD1 for D (5 bases). This TCR came from a man in his forties or fifties in good health. As DNA, the CDR3 is TGTGCCAGCAGCCGTTGGACATTAGGCGATTCCGGCAATCAGCCCCAGCATTTT. Translation: CASSRWTLGDSGNQPQHF.